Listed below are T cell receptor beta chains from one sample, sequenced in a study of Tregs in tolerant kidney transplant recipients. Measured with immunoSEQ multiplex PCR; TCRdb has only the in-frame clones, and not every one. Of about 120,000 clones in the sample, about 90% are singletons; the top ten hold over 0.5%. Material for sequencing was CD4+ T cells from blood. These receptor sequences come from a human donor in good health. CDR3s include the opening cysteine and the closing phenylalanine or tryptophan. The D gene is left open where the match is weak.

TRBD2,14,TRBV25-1,CASRIAGNTGELFF
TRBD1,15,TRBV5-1,CASGTGTANTGELFF
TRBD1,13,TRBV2,CASSLQGRRGYTF
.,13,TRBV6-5,CASRGGHDSPLHF
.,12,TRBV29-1,CSVLDRNTEAFF
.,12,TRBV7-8,CASSPMVGELFF
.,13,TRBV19,CASSIGGVREQYF
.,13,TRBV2,CASSAERAGEAFF
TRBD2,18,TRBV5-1,CASSLGFWTSERRETQYF
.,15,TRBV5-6,CASSLLTGNTDTQYF
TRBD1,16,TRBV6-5,CASSYSGQGAYSPLHF
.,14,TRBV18,CASSLQEGADTQYF
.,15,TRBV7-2,CASSRDYLITGELFF
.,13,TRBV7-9,CASSLEQGYEQYF
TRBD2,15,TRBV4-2,CASSPDRGGMDEQFF
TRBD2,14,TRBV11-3,CASSLGGGLETQYF
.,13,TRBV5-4,CVGGEGANTEAFF
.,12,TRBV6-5,CASSSSLDGYTF
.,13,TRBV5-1,CASATDRGYEQYF
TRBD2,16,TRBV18,CASSPLLAGATDTQYF
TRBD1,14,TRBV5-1,CASSLQQGAGELFF
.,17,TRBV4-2,CASSPRLLTGTAGELFF
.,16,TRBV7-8,CASSLDLAGKNTEAFF
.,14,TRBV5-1,CASSLAPPGKDWFF
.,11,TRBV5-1,CASSLDVEQYF
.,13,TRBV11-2,CASSPGRVGGYTF
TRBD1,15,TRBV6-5,CASRTGTGWNYGYTF
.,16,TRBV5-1,CASSLVQRRRAGELFF
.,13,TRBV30,CAWNGALDQPQHF
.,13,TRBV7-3,CASSLESGKTQYF
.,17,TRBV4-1,CASSQDRYGQLNEKLFF
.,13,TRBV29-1,CSVNHGRHYGYTF
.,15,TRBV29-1,CSVEGDRVGREGYTF
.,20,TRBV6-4,CASSDSFNPGMLANTGELFF
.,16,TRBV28,CASSLGDRRETYEQYF
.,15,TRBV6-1,CASTVTSRGNQPQHF
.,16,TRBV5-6,CATTTTGFGPNTEAFF
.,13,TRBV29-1,CSVQGGGPYEQYF
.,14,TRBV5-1,CASSSDPRTYEQYF
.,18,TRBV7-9,CASSLRPRHQGAKNIQYF
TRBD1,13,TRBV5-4,CASSSTTGQGYTF
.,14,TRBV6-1,CASRAGVGTDTQYF
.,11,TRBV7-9,CASVSGDEQYF
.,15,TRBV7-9,CASRTGRGSGEKLFF